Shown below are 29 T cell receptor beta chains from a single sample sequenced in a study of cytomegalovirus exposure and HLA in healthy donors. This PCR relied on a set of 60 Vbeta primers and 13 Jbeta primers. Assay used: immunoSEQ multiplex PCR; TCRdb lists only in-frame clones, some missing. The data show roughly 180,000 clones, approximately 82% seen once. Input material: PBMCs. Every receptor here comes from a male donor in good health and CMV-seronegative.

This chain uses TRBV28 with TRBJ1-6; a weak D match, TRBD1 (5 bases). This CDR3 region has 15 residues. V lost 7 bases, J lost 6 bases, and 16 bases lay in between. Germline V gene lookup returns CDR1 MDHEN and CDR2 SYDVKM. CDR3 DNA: TGTGCCAGCACCGGCGGGGGGTGGGTTAATTCACCCCTCCACTTT. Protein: CASTGGGWVNSPLHF.

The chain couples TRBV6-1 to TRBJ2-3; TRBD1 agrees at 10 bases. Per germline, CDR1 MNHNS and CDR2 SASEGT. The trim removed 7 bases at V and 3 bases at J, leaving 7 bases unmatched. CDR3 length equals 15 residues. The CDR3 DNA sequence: TGTGCCAGCAACCATCCGGGACAGGGGACAGATACGCAGTATTTT. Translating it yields CASNHPGQGTDTQYF.

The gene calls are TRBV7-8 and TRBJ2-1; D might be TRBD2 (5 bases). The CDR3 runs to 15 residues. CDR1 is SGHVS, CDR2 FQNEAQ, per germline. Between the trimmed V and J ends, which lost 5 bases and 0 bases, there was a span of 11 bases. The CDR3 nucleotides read TGTGCCAGCAGCCACATAGGGAGCTCCTACAATGAGCAGTTCTTC. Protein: CASSHIGSSYNEQFF. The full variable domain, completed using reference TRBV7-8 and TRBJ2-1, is GAGVSQSPRYKVAKRGQDVALRCDPISGHVSLFWYQQALGQGPEFLTYFQNEAQLDKSGLPSDRFFAERPEGSVSTLKIQRTQQEDSAVYLCASSHIGSSYNEQFFGPGTRLTVL.

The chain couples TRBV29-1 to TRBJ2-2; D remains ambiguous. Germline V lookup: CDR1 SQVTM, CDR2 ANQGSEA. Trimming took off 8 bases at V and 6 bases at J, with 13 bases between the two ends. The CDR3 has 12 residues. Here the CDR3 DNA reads TGCAGCCAACCCCGTACGGCCGGGGAGCTGTTTTTT. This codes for CSQPRTAGELFF.

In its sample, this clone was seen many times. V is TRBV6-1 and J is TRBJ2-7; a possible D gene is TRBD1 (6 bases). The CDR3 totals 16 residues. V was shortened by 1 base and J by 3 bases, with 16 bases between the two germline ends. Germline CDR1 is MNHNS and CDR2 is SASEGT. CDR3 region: CASSEVAGTPGYEQYF. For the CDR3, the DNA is TGTGCCAGCAGTGAAGTGGCTGGGACACCCGGCTACGAGCAGTACTTC.

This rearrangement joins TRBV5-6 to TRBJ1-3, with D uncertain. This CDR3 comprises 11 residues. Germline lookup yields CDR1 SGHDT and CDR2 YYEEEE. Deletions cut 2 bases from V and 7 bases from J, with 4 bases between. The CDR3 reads CASSLENTIYF. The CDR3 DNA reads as TGTGCCAGCAGCTTAGAGAACACCATATATTTT.

The CDR3 sequence is CASGVRWNTEAFF. The CDR3 DNA sequence: TGTGCCAGCGGAGTCCGGTGGAACACTGAAGCTTTCTTT. The chain links TRBV19 to TRBJ1-1; D gene ambiguous. The V end was cut by 9 bases, the J end by 1 base, with 12 bases between. This CDR3 comprises 13 residues. Germline loops: CDR1 LNHDA, CDR2 SQIVND (reference sequence). Supplemented by reference TRBV19 and TRBJ1-1, the full variable domain reads DGGITQSPKYLFRKEGQNVTLSCEQNLNHDAMYWYRQDPGQGLRLIYYSQIVNDFQKGDIAEGYSVSREKKESFPLTVTSAQKNPTAFYLCASGVRWNTEAFFGQGTRLTVV.

CDR3 amino acids: CASSYYGVGGNTIYF. In nucleotides, the CDR3 is TGTGCCAGCAGTTACTACGGGGTAGGAGGAAACACCATATATTTT. This chain uses TRBV6-5 with TRBJ1-3, with D hard to call. The CDR3 is made up of 15 amino acids. With 1 base removed from V and 4 bases from J, the gap between germline ends came to 11 bases. CDR1 and CDR2 (germline): MNHEY, SVGAGI.

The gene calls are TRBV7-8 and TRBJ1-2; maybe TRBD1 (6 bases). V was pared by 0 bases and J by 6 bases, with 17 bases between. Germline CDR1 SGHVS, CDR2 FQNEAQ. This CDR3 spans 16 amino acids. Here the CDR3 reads CASSLAPGAHRHGYTF. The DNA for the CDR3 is TGTGCCAGCAGCTTAGCGCCAGGGGCCCACCGTCATGGCTACACCTTC.

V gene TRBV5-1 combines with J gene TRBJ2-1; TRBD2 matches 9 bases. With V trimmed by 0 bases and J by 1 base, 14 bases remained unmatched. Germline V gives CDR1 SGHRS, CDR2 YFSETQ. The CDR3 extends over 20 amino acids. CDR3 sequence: CASSLAWVGGRARSYNEQFF. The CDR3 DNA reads TGCGCCAGCAGCTTGGCCTGGGTCGGCGGGAGGGCCAGGTCCTACAATGAGCAGTTCTTC. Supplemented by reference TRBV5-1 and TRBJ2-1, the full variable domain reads KAGVTQTPRYLIKTRGQQVTLSCSPISGHRSVSWYQQTPGQGLQFLFEYFSETQRNKGNFPGRFSGRQFSNSRSEMNVSTLELGDSALYLCASSLAWVGGRARSYNEQFFGPGTRLTVL.

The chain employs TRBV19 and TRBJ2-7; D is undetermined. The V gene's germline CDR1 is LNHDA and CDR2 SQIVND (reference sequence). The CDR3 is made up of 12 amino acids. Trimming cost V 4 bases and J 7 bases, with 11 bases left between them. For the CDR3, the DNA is TGTGCCAGTAGTACCTCGCGCGAGGAGCAGTACTTC. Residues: CASSTSREEQYF.

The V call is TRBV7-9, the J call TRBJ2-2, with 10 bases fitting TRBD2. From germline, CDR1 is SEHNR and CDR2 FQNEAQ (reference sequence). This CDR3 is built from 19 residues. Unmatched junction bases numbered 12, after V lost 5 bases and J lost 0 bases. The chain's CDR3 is CASSTTASGGHSNTGELFF. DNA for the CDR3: TGTGCCAGCAGCACCACTGCTAGCGGGGGACATTCGAACACCGGGGAGCTGTTTTTT.

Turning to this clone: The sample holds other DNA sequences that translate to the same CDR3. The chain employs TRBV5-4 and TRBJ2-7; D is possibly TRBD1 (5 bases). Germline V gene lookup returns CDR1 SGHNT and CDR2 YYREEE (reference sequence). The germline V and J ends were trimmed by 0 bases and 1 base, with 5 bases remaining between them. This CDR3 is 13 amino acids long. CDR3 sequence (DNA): TGTGCCAGCAGCTTGGGACAGTCCTACGAGCAGTACTTC. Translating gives CASSLGQSYEQYF.

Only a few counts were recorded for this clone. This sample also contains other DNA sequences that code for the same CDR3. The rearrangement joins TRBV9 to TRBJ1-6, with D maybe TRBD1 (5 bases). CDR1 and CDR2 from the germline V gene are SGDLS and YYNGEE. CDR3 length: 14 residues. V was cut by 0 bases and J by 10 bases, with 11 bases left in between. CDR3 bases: TGTGCCAGCAGCGTAGGGCAGGGCGGCTCACCCCTCCACTTT. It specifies CASSVGQGGSPLHF.

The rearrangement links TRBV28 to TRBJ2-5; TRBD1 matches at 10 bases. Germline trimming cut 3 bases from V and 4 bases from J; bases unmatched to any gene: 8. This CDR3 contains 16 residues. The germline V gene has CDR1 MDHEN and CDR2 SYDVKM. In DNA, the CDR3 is TGTGCCAGCAGTTTGAGATCGACAGGGGGCTTAGAGACCCAGTACTTC. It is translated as CASSLRSTGGLETQYF.

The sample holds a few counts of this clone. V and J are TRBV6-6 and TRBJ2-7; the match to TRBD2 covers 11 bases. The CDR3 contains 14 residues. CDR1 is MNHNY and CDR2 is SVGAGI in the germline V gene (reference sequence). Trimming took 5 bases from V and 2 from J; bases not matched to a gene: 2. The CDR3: CASSRLAGTYEQYF. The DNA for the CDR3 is TGTGCCAGCAGTCGACTAGCGGGAACCTACGAGCAGTACTTC.

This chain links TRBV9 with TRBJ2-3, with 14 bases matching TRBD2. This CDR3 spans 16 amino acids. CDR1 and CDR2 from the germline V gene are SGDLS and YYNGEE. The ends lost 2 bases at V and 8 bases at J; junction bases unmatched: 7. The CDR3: CASSVATSGGAGTQYF. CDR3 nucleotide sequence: TGTGCCAGCAGCGTTGCGACTAGCGGGGGGGCCGGTACGCAGTATTTT.

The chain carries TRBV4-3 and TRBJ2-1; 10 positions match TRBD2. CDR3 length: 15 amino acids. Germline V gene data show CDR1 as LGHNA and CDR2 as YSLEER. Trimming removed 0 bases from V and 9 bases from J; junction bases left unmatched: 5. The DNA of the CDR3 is TGCGCCAGCAGCCAAGATTATGCTAGCGGGAGTGAGCAGTTCTTC. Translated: CASSQDYASGSEQFF.

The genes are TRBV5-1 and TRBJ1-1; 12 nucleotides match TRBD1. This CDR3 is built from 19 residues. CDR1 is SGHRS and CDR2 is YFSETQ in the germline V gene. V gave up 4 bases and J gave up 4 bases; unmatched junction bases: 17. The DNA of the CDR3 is TGCGCCAGCAGCCGCGCTTCTGGGACAGGGGGCGGACAGGCCACTGAAGCTTTCTTT. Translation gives CASSRASGTGGGQATEAFF.

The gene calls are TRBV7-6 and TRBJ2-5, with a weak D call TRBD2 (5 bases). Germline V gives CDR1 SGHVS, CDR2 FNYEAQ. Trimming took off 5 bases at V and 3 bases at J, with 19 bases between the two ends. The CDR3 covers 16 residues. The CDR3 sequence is CASSPGVLAGKETQYF. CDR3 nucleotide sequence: TGTGCCAGCAGCCCCGGGGTCCTAGCCGGAAAAGAGACCCAGTACTTC.

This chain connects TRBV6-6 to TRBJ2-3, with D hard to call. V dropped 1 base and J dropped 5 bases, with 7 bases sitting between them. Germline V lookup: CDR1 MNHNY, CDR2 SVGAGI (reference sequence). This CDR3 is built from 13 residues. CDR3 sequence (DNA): TGTGCCAGCAGTTACTACGAGGTAGATACGCAGTATTTT. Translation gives CASSYYEVDTQYF.

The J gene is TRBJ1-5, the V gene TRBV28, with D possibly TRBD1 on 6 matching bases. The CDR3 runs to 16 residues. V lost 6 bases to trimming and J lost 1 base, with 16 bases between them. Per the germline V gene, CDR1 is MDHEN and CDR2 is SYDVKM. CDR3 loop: CASRNRVGMSNQPQHF. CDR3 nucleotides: TGTGCCAGCAGGAACAGGGTTGGGATGAGCAATCAGCCCCAGCATTTT.

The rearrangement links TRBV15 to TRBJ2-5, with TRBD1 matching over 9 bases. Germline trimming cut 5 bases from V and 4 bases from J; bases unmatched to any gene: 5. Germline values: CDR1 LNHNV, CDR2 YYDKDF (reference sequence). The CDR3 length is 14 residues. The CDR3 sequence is CATSEGQGRETQYF. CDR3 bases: TGTGCCACCAGCGAGGGACAGGGAAGAGAGACCCAGTACTTC.

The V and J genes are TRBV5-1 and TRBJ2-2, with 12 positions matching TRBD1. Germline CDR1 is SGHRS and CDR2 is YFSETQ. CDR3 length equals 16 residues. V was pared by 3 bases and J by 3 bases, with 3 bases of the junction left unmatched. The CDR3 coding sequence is TGCGCCAGCAGCTGGGACAGGGGGCTTGACACCGGGGAGCTGTTTTTT. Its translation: CASSWDRGLDTGELFF.

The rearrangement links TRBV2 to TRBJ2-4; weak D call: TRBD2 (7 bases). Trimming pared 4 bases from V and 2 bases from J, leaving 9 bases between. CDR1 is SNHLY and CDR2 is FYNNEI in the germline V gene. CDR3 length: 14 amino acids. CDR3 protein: CASSGGGTKNIQYF. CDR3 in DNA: TGTGCCAGCAGTGGGGGGGGCACCAAAAACATTCAGTACTTC.

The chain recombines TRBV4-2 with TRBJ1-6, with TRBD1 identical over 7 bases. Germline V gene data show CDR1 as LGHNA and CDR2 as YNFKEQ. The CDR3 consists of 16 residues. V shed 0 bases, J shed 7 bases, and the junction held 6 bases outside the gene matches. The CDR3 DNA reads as TGTGCCAGCAGCCAAGACGGGACAGCCCTAAATTCACCCCTCCACTTT. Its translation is CASSQDGTALNSPLHF.

In DNA, the CDR3 is TGTGCCAGCAGCCCCTTCAGCGGTGAAGCTTTCTTT. Its protein is CASSPFSGEAFF. This chain uses TRBV5-8 with TRBJ1-1; D is ambiguous. V lost 4 bases and J 7 bases, leaving 11 bases between the germline ends. In germline, CDR1 is SGHTS, CDR2 YDEGEE. The CDR3 runs 12 residues.

The CDR3, as DNA: TGTGCCAGCAGCCCCGGGCAGGGGGACACCGGGGAGCTGTTTTTT. It yields the protein CASSPGQGDTGELFF. The chain has TRBV5-4 and TRBJ2-2; 7 bases align to TRBD1. Losses at the gene ends were 4 bases for V and 3 bases for J; bases not matched to a gene: 6. CDR1 and CDR2 from the germline V gene are SGHNT and YYREEE (reference sequence). The CDR3 length is 15 residues.

CDR3 bases: TGCAGCGTTGAAGATAAACTAGCGGGACCTACAGATACGCAGTATTTT. It codes for CSVEDKLAGPTDTQYF. The J gene is TRBJ2-3, the V gene TRBV29-1; 10 positions agree with TRBD2. There are 16 residues in the CDR3. V lost 0 bases to trimming and J lost 3 bases; unmatched junction nucleotides: 6. The V gene's germline CDR1 is SQVTM and CDR2 ANQGSEA.